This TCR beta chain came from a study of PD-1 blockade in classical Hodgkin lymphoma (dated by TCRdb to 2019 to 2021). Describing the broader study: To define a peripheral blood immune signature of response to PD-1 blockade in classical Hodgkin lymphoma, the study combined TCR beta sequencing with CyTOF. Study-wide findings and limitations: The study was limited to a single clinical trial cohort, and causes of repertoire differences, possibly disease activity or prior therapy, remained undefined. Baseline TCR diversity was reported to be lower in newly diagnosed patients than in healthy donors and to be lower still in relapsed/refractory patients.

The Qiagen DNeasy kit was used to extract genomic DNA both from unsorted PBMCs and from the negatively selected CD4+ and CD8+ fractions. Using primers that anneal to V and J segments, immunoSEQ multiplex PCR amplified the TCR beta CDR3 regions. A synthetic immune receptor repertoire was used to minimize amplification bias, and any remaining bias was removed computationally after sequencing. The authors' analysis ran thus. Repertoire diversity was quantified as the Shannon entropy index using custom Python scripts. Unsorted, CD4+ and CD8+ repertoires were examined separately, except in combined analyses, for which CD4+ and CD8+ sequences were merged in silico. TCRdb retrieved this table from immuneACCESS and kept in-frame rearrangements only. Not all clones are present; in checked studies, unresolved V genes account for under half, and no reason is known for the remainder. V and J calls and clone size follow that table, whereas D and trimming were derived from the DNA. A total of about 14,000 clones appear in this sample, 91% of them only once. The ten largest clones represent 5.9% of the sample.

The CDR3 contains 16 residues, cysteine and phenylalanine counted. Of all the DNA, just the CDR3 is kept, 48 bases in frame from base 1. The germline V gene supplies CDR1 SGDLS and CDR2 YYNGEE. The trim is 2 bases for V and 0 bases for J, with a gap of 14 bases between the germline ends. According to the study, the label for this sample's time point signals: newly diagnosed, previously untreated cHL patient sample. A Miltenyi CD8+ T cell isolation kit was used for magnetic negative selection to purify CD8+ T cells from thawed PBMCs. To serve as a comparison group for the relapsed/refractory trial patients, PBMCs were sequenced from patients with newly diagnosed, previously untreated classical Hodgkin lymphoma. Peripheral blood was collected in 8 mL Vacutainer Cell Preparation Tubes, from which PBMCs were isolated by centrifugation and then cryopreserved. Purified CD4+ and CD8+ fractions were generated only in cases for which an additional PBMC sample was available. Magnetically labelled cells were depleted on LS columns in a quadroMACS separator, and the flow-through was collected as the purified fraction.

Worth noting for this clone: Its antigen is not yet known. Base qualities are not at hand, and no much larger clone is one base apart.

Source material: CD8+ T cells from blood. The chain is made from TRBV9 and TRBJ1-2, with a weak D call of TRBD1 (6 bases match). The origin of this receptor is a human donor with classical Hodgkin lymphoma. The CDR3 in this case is CASSVNPDRPNYGYTF. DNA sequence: TGTGCCAGCAGCGTCAACCCAGACAGGCCTAACTATGGCTACACCTTC.